These 9 T cell receptor beta chains were all obtained from the same sample, sequenced in a study of blood T cell repertoires in COVID-19. Profiled with immunoSEQ multiplex PCR; TCRdb holds only in-frame clones, not every one. The sample gives more than 95,000 clones, 91% of which show up once; under 6.5% is in the top ten. Sequencing was done on a sample of peripheral blood. Receptors were obtained from a human donor in a cohort sampled during active COVID-19.

The chain joins TRBV4-2 to TRBJ1-2; 8 nucleotides agree with TRBD1. The germline gives CDR1 LGHNA, CDR2 YNFKEQ. This CDR3 has 14 amino acids. The junction had 8 bases not matched to a gene; V was cut back by 4 bases and J by 7 bases. The DNA of the CDR3 is TGTGCCAGCAGCCCTGGACAGGGAAGGGTTGGCTACACCTTC. Protein product: CASSPGQGRVGYTF.

This chain connects TRBV6-5 to TRBJ2-1; 8 nucleotides agree with TRBD2. With 6 bases clipped from V and 5 bases from J, the junction kept 9 bases outside the gene matches. Germline-derived CDR1 and CDR2 are MNHEY and SVGAGI. The CDR3 runs to 15 residues. CDR3 nucleotides: TGTGCCAGCAGCCGAGCGGGAGTGGATCACAATGAGCAGTTCTTC. Its protein product is CASSRAGVDHNEQFF.

The chain has TRBV27 and TRBJ1-2; 8 bases line up with TRBD1. The CDR3 contains 13 residues. Germline-derived CDR1 and CDR2 are MNHEY and SMNVEV (reference sequence). V was clipped by 5 bases and J by 8 bases; unmatched bases: 7. The CDR3 DNA sequence: TGTGCCAGCAGTCCGAGGGACAGGAGGGGCTACACCTTC. Residues: CASSPRDRRGYTF.

This sequence joins TRBV11-2 and TRBJ2-5; 9 positions match TRBD1. CDR1 is SGHAT and CDR2 is FQNNGV in the germline V gene. The CDR3 has 14 amino acids. Unmatched junction bases numbered 6, after V lost 4 bases and J lost 6 bases. Written as DNA, the CDR3 is TGTGCCAGCAGCTCGGGACAGGGAGGGAAGACCCAGTACTTC. Translation gives CASSSGQGGKTQYF.

The chain couples TRBV7-2 to TRBJ1-1; no clear D gene. CDR1 is SGHTA and CDR2 is FQGNSA in the germline V gene. The CDR3 runs to 14 residues. The ends were cut back, 3 bases at V and 1 base at J, with 9 bases in the middle. The CDR3 DNA follows: TGTGCCAGCAGCTTGCTTGAGAGGAACACTGAAGCTTTCTTT. The encoded protein is CASSLLERNTEAFF.

The V and J genes are TRBV7-6 and TRBJ1-3; D call uncertain. The germline V gene has CDR1 SGHVS and CDR2 FNYEAQ. CDR3 length: 16 residues. The V gene lost 3 bases and the J gene lost 0 bases, with 12 bases spanning the gap. CDR3 residues: CASSFGVRGSGNTIYF. The CDR3 DNA is TGTGCCAGCAGCTTCGGGGTCCGCGGCTCTGGAAACACCATATATTTT. Together with reference TRBV7-6 and TRBJ1-3, the CDR3 gives the full variable domain: GAGVSQSPRYKVTKRGQDVALRCDPISGHVSLYWYRQALGQGPEFLTYFNYEAQQDKSGLPNDRFSAERPEGSISTLTIQRTEQRDSAMYRCASSFGVRGSGNTIYFGEGSWLTVV.

This chain's CDR3 is CASRVEQGGTEAFF. As DNA, the CDR3 is TGTGCCAGTAGGGTAGAACAGGGGGGCACTGAAGCTTTCTTT. This chain joins TRBV19 and TRBJ1-1; 8 bases match TRBD1. Germline trimming cut 6 bases from V and 4 bases from J; bases unmatched to any gene: 7. Looked up from germline, CDR1 is LNHDA and CDR2 is SQIVND (reference sequence). The CDR3 runs 14 residues.

This chain uses TRBV6-2 or TRBV6-3 with TRBJ2-1; D is possibly TRBD1 (6 bases). From germline, CDR1 is MNHEY and CDR2 SVGEGT. With 2 bases removed from V and 14 bases from J, the gap between germline ends came to 13 bases. CDR3 size: 12 residues. The CDR3 protein is CASSYQGQLEFF. CDR3 sequence (DNA): TGTGCCAGCAGTTACCAAGGACAGTTGGAGTTCTTC.

This chain connects TRBV4-3 to TRBJ2-5; the D is unclear. The germline V gene encodes CDR1 LGHNA and CDR2 YSLEER. Trimming stripped 1 base from V and 5 bases from J, with 8 bases between. This CDR3 region has 13 residues. This chain's CDR3 is CASSQGVRETQYF. In DNA form, the CDR3 reads TGCGCCAGCAGCCAAGGGGTGCGGGAGACCCAGTACTTC.